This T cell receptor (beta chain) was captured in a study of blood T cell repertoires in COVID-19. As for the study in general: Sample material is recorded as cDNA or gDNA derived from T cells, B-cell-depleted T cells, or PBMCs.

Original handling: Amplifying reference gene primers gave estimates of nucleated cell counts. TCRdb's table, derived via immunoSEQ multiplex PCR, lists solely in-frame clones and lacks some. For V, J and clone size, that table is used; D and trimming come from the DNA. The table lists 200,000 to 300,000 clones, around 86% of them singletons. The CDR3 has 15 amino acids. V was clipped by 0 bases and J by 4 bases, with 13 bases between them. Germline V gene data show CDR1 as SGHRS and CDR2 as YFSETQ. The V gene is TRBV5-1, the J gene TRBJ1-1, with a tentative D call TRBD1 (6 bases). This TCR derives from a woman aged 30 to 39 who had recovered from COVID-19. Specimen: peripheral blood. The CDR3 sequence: CASSLELRGSTEAFF. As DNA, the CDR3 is TGCGCCAGCAGCTTGGAGCTGAGGGGGAGCACTGAAGCTTTCTTT. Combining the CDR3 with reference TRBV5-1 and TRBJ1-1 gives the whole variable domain KAGVTQTPRYLIKTRGQQVTLSCSPISGHRSVSWYQQTPGQGLQFLFEYFSETQRNKGNFPGRFSGRQFSNSRSEMNVSTLELGDSALYLCASSLELRGSTEAFFGQGTRLTVV.